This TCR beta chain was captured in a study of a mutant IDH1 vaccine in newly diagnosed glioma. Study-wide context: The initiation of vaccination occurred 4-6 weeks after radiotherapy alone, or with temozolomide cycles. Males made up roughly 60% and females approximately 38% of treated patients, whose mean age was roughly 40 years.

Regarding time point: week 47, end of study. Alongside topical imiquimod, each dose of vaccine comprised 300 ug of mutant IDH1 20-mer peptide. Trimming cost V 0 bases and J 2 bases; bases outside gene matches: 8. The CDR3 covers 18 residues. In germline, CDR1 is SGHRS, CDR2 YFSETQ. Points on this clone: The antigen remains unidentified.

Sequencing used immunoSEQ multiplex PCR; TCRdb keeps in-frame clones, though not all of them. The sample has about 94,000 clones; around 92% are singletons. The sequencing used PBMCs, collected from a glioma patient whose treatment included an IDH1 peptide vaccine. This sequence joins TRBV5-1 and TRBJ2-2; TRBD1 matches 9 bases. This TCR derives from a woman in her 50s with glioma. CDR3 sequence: CASSLDVRTGVNTGELFF. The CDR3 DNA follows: TGCGCCAGCAGCTTGGACGTTCGGACAGGGGTAAACACCGGGGAGCTGTTTTTT.